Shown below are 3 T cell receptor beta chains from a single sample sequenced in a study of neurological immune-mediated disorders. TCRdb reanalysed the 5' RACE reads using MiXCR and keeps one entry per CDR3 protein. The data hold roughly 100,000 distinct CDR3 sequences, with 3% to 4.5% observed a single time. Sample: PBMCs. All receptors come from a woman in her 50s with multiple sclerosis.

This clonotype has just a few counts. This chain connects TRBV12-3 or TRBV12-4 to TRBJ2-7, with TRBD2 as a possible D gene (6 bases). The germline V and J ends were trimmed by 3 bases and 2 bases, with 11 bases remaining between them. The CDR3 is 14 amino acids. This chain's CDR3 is CASSLEGRPYEQYF. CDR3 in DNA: TGTGCCAGCAGTTTGGAGGGGAGGCCCTACGAGCAGTACTTC.

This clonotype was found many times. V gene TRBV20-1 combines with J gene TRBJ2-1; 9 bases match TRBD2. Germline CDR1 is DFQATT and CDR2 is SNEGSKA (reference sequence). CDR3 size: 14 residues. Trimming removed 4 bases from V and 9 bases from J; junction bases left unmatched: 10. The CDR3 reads CSAKGGGAYGEQFF. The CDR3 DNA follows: TGCAGTGCTAAAGGCGGGGGGGCCTACGGTGAGCAGTTCTTC.

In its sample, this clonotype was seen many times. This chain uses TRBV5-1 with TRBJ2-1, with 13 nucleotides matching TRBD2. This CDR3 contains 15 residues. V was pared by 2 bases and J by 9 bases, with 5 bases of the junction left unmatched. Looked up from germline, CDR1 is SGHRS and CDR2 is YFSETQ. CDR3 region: CASSFTSGGAIEQFF. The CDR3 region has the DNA TGCGCCAGCAGCTTTACTAGCGGGGGGGCCATTGAGCAGTTCTTC.